These 26 T cell receptor delta chains were sequenced from one sample in a study of Vδ1+ human thymocytes. Broader study findings: In the thymus, TRG and TRD repertoires looked highly polyclonal with Gaussian CDR3 lengths.

Antigens for these TCRs are unknown. The template was reverse-transcribed extracted RNA. CDR3 amplicons came from multiplex PCR with pooled V-gene forward and constant-region reverse primers. TCRdb re-called the multiplex PCR reads via CATT. The table includes over 65,000 delta-chain clones, about 35% detected once. Sequencing used Vdelta1+ gamma-delta thymocytes from the thymus. Subset defined: FACS-sorted CD3+ TCRalphabeta- TCRVdelta1+ TCRVdelta2- thymocytes. The receptors here all came from a boy under two years old who had congenital heart surgery.

The V call is TRDV1, the J call TRDJ1, with TRDD3 matching over 7 bases. CDR1 is TSWWSYY and CDR2 is QGS in the germline V gene. V dropped 0 bases and J dropped 5; count of bases not matched to a gene: 12. This CDR3 has 17 residues. CDR3 coding DNA: TGTGCTCTTGGGGAACTAGCTACGAAGGGGGGGATGGATAAACTCATCTTT. Protein product: CALGELATKGGMDKLIF.

V gene TRDV1 combines with J gene TRDJ1; no clear D. In germline, CDR1 is TSWWSYY, CDR2 QGS. The CDR3 is 16 amino acids. V lost 5 bases and J lost 5, with 21 bases in between. CDR3 protein: CALGRTKPPTRDKLIF. CDR3 in DNA: TGTGCTCTTGGGCGAACGAAACCCCCGACTAGGGATAAACTCATCTTT.

This chain uses TRDV2 with TRDJ1; 9 nucleotides align to TRDD3. The CDR3 spans 18 residues. Germline-derived CDR1 and CDR2 are GEAIGNYY and EKD. V trimming: 5 bases; J trimming: 0 bases; junction bases outside the gene matches: 15. CDR3 bases: TGTGCCTGTGCCGCGATACTGGGGGAGAAAGGGTACACCGATAAACTCATCTTT. It translates to CACAAILGEKGYTDKLIF.

This clone was counted only a few times. The J gene is TRDJ1, the V gene TRDV1; D gene uncertain. Germline V lookup: CDR1 TSWWSYY, CDR2 QGS. The CDR3 length is 20 residues. V lost 1 base and J lost 1, with 25 bases in between. CDR3 in amino acids: CALGERRSLFDEGVTDKLIF. CDR3 DNA: TGTGCTCTTGGGGAACGGCGATCCCTCTTTGACGAAGGGGTCACCGATAAACTCATCTTT.

The chain is built from TRDV1 and TRDJ1, with D possibly TRDD3 on 5 matching bases. The ends were cut back, 3 bases at V and 11 bases at J, with 25 bases in the middle. This CDR3 spans 16 amino acids. CDR1 is TSWWSYY and CDR2 is QGS in the germline V gene. CDR3 nucleotides: TGTGCTCTTGGGGACGGCCCCGGGGGTCCACTTGGTGGGCTCATCTTT. As protein: CALGDGPGGPLGGLIF.

Of note for this clone: Other DNA sequences from this sample encode an identical CDR3 as well. V gene TRDV1 combines with J gene TRDJ1; the D gene is possibly TRDD3 (5 bases). V was clipped by 0 bases and J by 0 bases, with 8 bases between them. The CDR3 spans 15 residues. In germline, CDR1 is TSWWSYY, CDR2 QGS. CDR3 coding DNA: TGTGCTCTTGGGGAACTTGGGGAGTACACCGATAAACTCATCTTT. Protein product: CALGELGEYTDKLIF.

This rearrangement joins TRDV1 to TRDJ1; the D call may be TRDD2 or TRDD3 (8 bases each). This CDR3 comprises 22 residues. Germline CDR1 is TSWWSYY and CDR2 is QGS. Trimming removed 1 base at V and 0 bases at J, with 30 bases between. CDR3 bases: TGTGCTCTTGGGGAACCCCACTTCCTACTAGGGATACGGGTATTGAACACCGATAAACTCATCTTT. Translated: CALGEPHFLLGIRVLNTDKLIF.

Only a few counts were recorded for this clone. The V gene is TRDV1, the J gene TRDJ1; 13 nucleotides agree with TRDD3. The CDR3 has 25 residues. Losses at the gene ends were 0 bases for V and 1 base for J; bases not matched to a gene: 26. Germline CDR1 and CDR2: TSWWSYY and QGS. Written as DNA, the CDR3 is TGTGCTCTTGGGGAACTCGGCCCACGGGGTAGACTGGGGGATACGCGTAAGGATTGCACCGATAAACTCATCTTT. Translating gives CALGELGPRGRLGDTRKDCTDKLIF.

J is TRDJ1 and V is TRDV1; 10 bases line up with TRDD3. Trimming cost V 0 bases and J 8 bases; bases outside gene matches: 21. The CDR3 runs to 20 residues. Per the germline V gene, CDR1 is TSWWSYY and CDR2 is QGS. CDR3 in DNA: TGTGCTCTTGGGGAACTGCTTCCTACCCCCTTGTGGACTGGGGGATTGAAACTCATCTTT. Translation: CALGELLPTPLWTGGLKLIF.

V usage is TRDV1 and J usage is TRDJ1; 7 bases are a match to TRDD3. Trimming cost V 1 base and J 0 bases; bases outside gene matches: 14. Germline-derived CDR1 and CDR2 are TSWWSYY and QGS. The CDR3 is 19 amino acids. The CDR3 here is CALGERWRIRPSYTDKLIF. The CDR3 nucleotides read TGTGCTCTTGGGGAACGTTGGCGGATACGCCCGTCGTACACCGATAAACTCATCTTT.

In its sample, this clone was seen a few times. The J gene is TRDJ1, the V gene TRDV1; unclear D gene. CDR1 and CDR2 (germline): TSWWSYY, QGS. This CDR3 region has 20 residues. V gave up 0 bases and J gave up 0 bases, with 23 bases separating them. The CDR3 region has the DNA TGTGCTCTTGGGGAACTAGGCTCCTTGGGCCCTAAGGGGTACACCGATAAACTCATCTTT. Translating gives CALGELGSLGPKGYTDKLIF.

The V gene is TRDV1, the J gene TRDJ1; no reliable D call. With 0 bases removed from V and 8 bases from J, the gap between germline ends came to 16 bases. The CDR3 is made up of 15 amino acids. CDR1 TSWWSYY and CDR2 QGS come from the germline V gene. CDR3 residues: CALGELGPYPPKLIF. Written as DNA, the CDR3 is TGTGCTCTTGGGGAACTAGGCCCTTACCCGCCAAAACTCATCTTT.

This clone was detected a few times. A much larger clone is a single base away; this may be a read error. The V gene is TRDV2, the J gene TRDJ1; 12 bases map to TRDD3. CDR1 and CDR2 (germline): GEAIGNYY, EKD. The junction had 13 bases not matched to a gene; V was cut back by 0 bases and J by 0 bases. The CDR3 has 20 residues. This CDR3 reads CACDTVWYWGIPLYTDKLIF. DNA of the CDR3: TGTGCCTGTGACACCGTTTGGTACTGGGGGATACCCCTGTACACCGATAAACTCATCTTT.

This chain joins TRDV1 and TRDJ1; 8 bases match TRDD3. The CDR3 spans 19 residues. Germline V gene data show CDR1 as TSWWSYY and CDR2 as QGS. After removal of 2 bases from V and 4 bases from J, the junction contained 18 bases not matched to a gene. The CDR3 DNA follows: TGTGCTCTTGGGGAAGATGTTCCTCCTACCGGGGATACCGTCGATAAACTCATCTTT. Translated: CALGEDVPPTGDTVDKLIF.

Points on this clone: The identical CDR3 is also encoded by other nucleotide sequences in the sample. This chain connects TRDV1 to TRDJ1; TRDD3 agrees at 7 bases. V lost 1 base to trimming and J lost 8 bases; unmatched junction nucleotides: 16. CDR3 length: 17 amino acids. From germline, CDR1 is TSWWSYY and CDR2 QGS. CDR3 sequence (DNA): TGTGCTCTTGGGGAACGGAGGATTCTTTCCTTGGGGGACAAACTCATCTTT. Its protein product is CALGERRILSLGDKLIF.

The chain is built from TRDV1 and TRDJ1; 9 bases are a match to TRDD3. The J segment lost 0 bases and the V segment lost 2 bases, leaving 25 bases of the junction unmatched. The CDR3 totals 23 residues. The germline gives CDR1 TSWWSYY, CDR2 QGS. The CDR3 DNA reads TGTGCTCTTGGGGAATTCCCGCTTTCCTACTGGGGGACTAAATTGTATTACACCGATAAACTCATCTTT. Encoded protein: CALGEFPLSYWGTKLYYTDKLIF.

This clone has a handful of counts. The chain recombines TRDV1 with TRDJ1, with D uncertain. CDR3 length: 19 residues. V was cut by 1 base and J by 0 bases, with 21 bases left in between. CDR1 is TSWWSYY and CDR2 is QGS in the germline V gene. The CDR3 region is CALGEPIPRADGYTDKLIF. In DNA form, the CDR3 reads TGTGCTCTTGGGGAACCCATCCCCCGGGCTGATGGGTACACCGATAAACTCATCTTT.

Of note for this clone: At the DNA level, this CDR3 is encoded by other sequences in the same sample as well. This chain joins TRDV1 and TRDJ1, with 10 bases lining up with TRDD3. Per germline, CDR1 TSWWSYY and CDR2 QGS. V trimming: 4 bases; J trimming: 8 bases; junction bases outside the gene matches: 22. The CDR3 consists of 19 residues. The CDR3 region is CALGARRDPRTGGSLKLIF. The CDR3 bases are TGTGCTCTTGGGGCCCGCCGAGACCCTCGTACTGGGGGATCTTTGAAACTCATCTTT.

Only a few counts were recorded for this clone. The V and J genes are TRDV1 and TRDJ1; D ambiguous. Germline assignment: CDR1 TSWWSYY and CDR2 QGS. CDR3 length equals 17 residues. Trimming removed 4 bases at V and 0 bases at J, with 18 bases between. The DNA for the CDR3 is TGTGCTCTTGGGGCCCACGGGTCCTTAGGGTACACCGATAAACTCATCTTT. It translates to CALGAHGSLGYTDKLIF.

The chain is built from TRDV1 and TRDJ1; D not resolved. V was clipped by 5 bases and J by 4 bases, with 11 bases between them. Germline values: CDR1 TSWWSYY, CDR2 QGS. The length of the CDR3 is 13 residues. The CDR3 loop reads CALGIDPHDKLIF. DNA for the CDR3: TGTGCTCTTGGGATTGATCCTCACGATAAACTCATCTTT.

This clone showed up just a few times. The chain is built from TRDV1 and TRDJ1; TRDD3 matches 13 bases. The CDR3 is made up of 18 amino acids. Germline trimming cut 0 bases from V and 3 bases from J; bases unmatched to any gene: 7. Germline V gene lookup returns CDR1 TSWWSYY and CDR2 QGS. The CDR3 here is CALGELAVLGDTADKLIF. The CDR3 coding sequence is TGTGCTCTTGGGGAACTCGCCGTACTGGGGGATACGGCCGATAAACTCATCTTT.

The chain carries TRDV1 and TRDJ1; 11 bases agree with TRDD3. Trimming took 1 base from V and 0 from J; bases not matched to a gene: 19. CDR3 size: 22 residues. CDR1 is TSWWSYY and CDR2 is QGS in the germline V gene. CDR3 loop: CALGEHPGILIVLGDNTDKLIF. For the CDR3, the DNA is TGTGCTCTTGGGGAACACCCTGGCATCCTCATTGTACTGGGGGATAACACCGATAAACTCATCTTT.

This clone was observed a handful of times. The chain employs TRDV1 and TRDJ1, with TRDD3 identical over 8 bases. V lost 2 bases, J lost 1 base, and 21 bases stayed unmatched. The CDR3 is made up of 21 amino acids. Germline V lookup: CDR1 TSWWSYY, CDR2 QGS. CDR3 sequence: CALGELAELRDTRPVTDKLIF. CDR3 coding DNA: TGTGCTCTTGGGGAATTAGCTGAACTGAGGGATACGCGGCCCGTCACCGATAAACTCATCTTT.

The chain joins TRDV1 to TRDJ1; weak D call: TRDD2 (7 bases). CDR3 length: 17 residues. Looked up from germline, CDR1 is TSWWSYY and CDR2 is QGS. V shed 2 bases and J shed 1 base, with 17 bases lying between them. The CDR3 loop reads CALGEFPTGTGTDKLIF. CDR3 in DNA: TGTGCTCTTGGGGAATTTCCTACTGGGACCGGCACCGATAAACTCATCTTT.

J is TRDJ1 and V is TRDV1; D unresolved. This CDR3 is built from 16 residues. Germline V gives CDR1 TSWWSYY, CDR2 QGS. V was pared by 5 bases and J by 0 bases, with 16 bases between. The CDR3 coding sequence is TGTGCTCTTGGGCTCGGGTCCAGGAGATACACCGATAAACTCATCTTT. The encoded protein is CALGLGSRRYTDKLIF.

The V call is TRDV1, the J call TRDJ1; 13 positions match TRDD3. This CDR3 comprises 22 residues. With 3 bases clipped from V and 1 base from J, the junction kept 20 bases outside the gene matches. Germline loops: CDR1 TSWWSYY, CDR2 QGS. The CDR3 DNA reads TGTGCTCTTGGGGAGCCGCGCGCGAGGTTCCTGTACTGGGGGATACGCACCGATAAACTCATCTTT. Amino acids: CALGEPRARFLYWGIRTDKLIF.